The 16 T cell receptor beta chains below all came from one sample that was sequenced in a study of blood T cells in healthy people across ages (dated by TCRdb to between 2014 and 2017). Receptor amplification or capture employed 5' RACE. The instrument was an Illumina HiSeq 2500. A second PCR of roughly 7 to 11 cycles was run with a J-beta primer mix and a sample-barcoded 5' primer. The public reads were reanalyzed by TCRdb: fastp trimming at Q25, MiXCR alignment, in-frame beta chains only. Every entry covers one CDR3 protein and lists the most common genes and DNA from its rows. Recorded for this sample are 1.5 million to 2 million distinct CDR3 sequences; just under 50% of them occurred a single time. The ten most abundant clones make up approximately 2.1% of the sample. The sequencing sample was made of blood. Source of these receptors: a woman in her thirties or forties in good health.

J is TRBJ2-4 and V is TRBV12-3 or TRBV12-4; TRBD1 might be the D (6 bases). V lost 5 bases, J lost 13 bases, and 12 bases lay in between. CDR3 length: 11 amino acids. The CDR3 loop is CASSITGLQYF. CDR3 bases: TGTGCCAGCAGTATAACAGGGTTGCAGTACTTC.

There are a few counts of this clonotype. J is TRBJ2-3 and V is TRBV7-2; D is perhaps TRBD1 or TRBD2 (5 bases each). Germline values: CDR1 SGHTA, CDR2 FQGNSA. This CDR3 comprises 15 residues. V shed 5 bases and J shed 6 bases, with 18 bases lying between them. The CDR3 DNA reads TGTGCCAGCAGCGCACCGGGACGTAGGCGTGATACGCAGTATTTT. Protein product: CASSAPGRRRDTQYF. The variable domain in full, with the rest retrieved from reference TRBV7-2 and TRBJ2-3, is GAGVSQSPSNKVTEKGKDVELRCDPISGHTALYWYRQSLGQGLEFLIYFQGNSAPDKSGLPSDRFSAERTGGSVSTLTIQRTQQEDSAVYLCASSAPGRRRDTQYFGPGTRLTVL.

The chain combines TRBV7-9 with TRBJ2-6; tentatively, D is TRBD1 (7 bases). The V gene lost 2 bases and the J gene lost 1 base, with 15 bases spanning the gap. CDR3 length: 18 amino acids. Germline V lookup: CDR1 SEHNR, CDR2 FQNEAQ (reference sequence). DNA of the CDR3: TGTGCCAGCAGCTTAACAACGCCAGGGGGGTCTGGGGCCAACGTCCTGACTTTC. Its protein product is CASSLTTPGGSGANVLTF.

The V gene is TRBV20-1, the J gene TRBJ1-4, with D uncertain. Germline CDR1 is DFQATT and CDR2 is SNEGSKA (reference sequence). The CDR3 has 14 residues. Deletions cut 5 bases from V and 3 bases from J, with 13 bases between. CDR3 coding DNA: TGCAGTGCTGCCCGGACGCTTGCTAATGAAAAACTGTTTTTT. Its protein is CSAARTLANEKLFF.

This sequence joins TRBV24-1 and TRBJ2-1; D is perhaps TRBD2 (6 bases). V was pared by 0 bases and J by 0 bases, with 17 bases between. This CDR3 spans 19 amino acids. Germline assignment: CDR1 KGHDR and CDR2 SFDVKD. CDR3 DNA: TGTGCCACCAGTGATTTGCCGGCGGGATCTAGGAGCTCCTACAATGAGCAGTTCTTC. Translation gives CATSDLPAGSRSSYNEQFF.

This clonotype was detected only a few times. This sequence joins TRBV20-1 and TRBJ1-5; 7 bases agree with TRBD1. Germline trimming cut 0 bases from V and 1 base from J; bases unmatched to any gene: 3. The CDR3 length is 15 residues. Germline CDR1 reads DFQATT; CDR2 reads SNEGSKA (reference sequence). The DNA of the CDR3 is TGCAGTGCTAGAGATGCACAGGGGAGCAATCAGCCCCAGCATTTT. Translation gives CSARDAQGSNQPQHF.

The chain is built from TRBV11-2 and TRBJ2-3; no firm D call. V was pared by 7 bases and J by 2 bases, with 13 bases between. Germline CDR1 is SGHAT and CDR2 is FQNNGV. The CDR3 covers 14 residues. The CDR3 is CASTSLQVTDTQYF. The CDR3 DNA reads TGTGCCAGCACCTCTCTTCAGGTCACAGATACGCAGTATTTT. The full variable domain, completed using reference TRBV11-2 and TRBJ2-3, is EAGVAQSPRYKIIEKRQSVAFWCNPISGHATLYWYQQILGQGPKLLIQFQNNGVVDDSQLPKDRFSAERLKGVDSTLKIQPAKLEDSAVYLCASTSLQVTDTQYFGPGTRLTVL.

The V and J genes are TRBV5-1 and TRBJ2-3, with D perhaps TRBD2 (6 bases). The germline CDR1 and CDR2 sequences are SGHRS and YFSETQ. This CDR3 region has 15 residues. The V end lost 5 bases, the J end lost 0 bases, and 13 bases lay between the germline ends. CDR3 amino acids: CASRSGLPSTDTQYF. CDR3 nucleotides: TGCGCCAGCAGATCTGGACTACCTAGCACAGATACGCAGTATTTT.

This rearrangement joins TRBV4-3 to TRBJ1-2; D is unresolved. V was shortened by 1 base and J by 5 bases, with 11 bases between the two germline ends. CDR3 length: 14 residues. Germline V gene sequence: CDR1 LGHNA, CDR2 YSLEER. The CDR3 nucleotides are TGCGCCAGCAGCCAAGCGTCAGCTTTATATGGCTACACCTTC. Amino acids: CASSQASALYGYTF.

This clonotype was picked up one time. The genes are TRBV27 and TRBJ2-3; D is possibly TRBD1 (6 bases). Germline V gene data show CDR1 as MNHEY and CDR2 as SMNVEV (reference sequence). V was shortened by 5 bases and J by 4 bases, with 16 bases between the two germline ends. The CDR3 extends over 15 amino acids. The CDR3 sequence: CASSRPGQVADTQYF. The DNA of the CDR3 is TGTGCCAGCAGTAGACCGGGACAAGTGGCAGATACGCAGTATTTT.

This clonotype was seen a few times. This chain links TRBV7-2 with TRBJ2-5; possibly TRBD1 or TRBD2 for D (5 bases each). The CDR3 covers 13 residues. From germline, CDR1 is SGHTA and CDR2 FQGNSA. V lost 1 base and J lost 9, with 12 bases in between. CDR3 nucleotide sequence: TGTGCCAGCAGCTTAGTGAGGGGCGAGGCCCAGTACTTC. This codes for CASSLVRGEAQYF.

This rearrangement joins TRBV6-2 or TRBV6-3 to TRBJ2-1; possible D gene TRBD2, 7 bases. This CDR3 spans 15 amino acids. V lost 7 bases, J lost 6 bases, and 19 bases lay in between. The germline gives CDR1 MNHEY, CDR2 SVGEGT. The CDR3, as DNA: TGTGCCAGCATCTCTGGGGGGGCCGCGGGCAATGAGCAGTTCTTC. Residues: CASISGGAAGNEQFF.

The rearrangement uses TRBV11-1 and TRBJ2-3; 7 bases align to TRBD2. CDR1 and CDR2 from the germline V gene are SGHAT and FQDESV (reference sequence). Trimming at V came to 4 bases and at J to 2 bases, leaving 6 bases not matched to a gene. The CDR3 sequence is 15 residues long. CDR3 residues: CASSSLGLPTDTQYF. In nucleotides, the CDR3 is TGTGCCAGCAGCTCCCTGGGACTACCCACAGATACGCAGTATTTT.

This chain uses TRBV10-1 with TRBJ2-1; D gene uncertain. Trimming took 4 bases from V and 7 from J, leaving 11 bases between them. CDR1 is WNHNN, CDR2 SYGVQD, per germline (reference sequence). The CDR3 is 13 amino acids. DNA for the CDR3: TGCGCCAGCAGTGGTCCCATGAGGAATGAGCAGTTCTTC. Its translation: CASSGPMRNEQFF.

This clonotype has just one count. The chain couples TRBV6-1 to TRBJ1-6, with 9 positions matching TRBD1. This CDR3 contains 15 residues. Unmatched junction bases numbered 4, after V lost 2 bases and J lost 8 bases. The germline V gene encodes CDR1 MNHNS and CDR2 SASEGT. CDR3 nucleotide sequence: TGTGCCAGCAGTGAAAGGGGACAGGGTTATTCACCCCTCCACTTT. It codes for CASSERGQGYSPLHF.

The rearrangement links TRBV20-1 to TRBJ1-2; TRBD1 agrees at 9 bases. Germline trimming cut 0 bases from V and 7 bases from J; bases unmatched to any gene: 6. Per the germline V gene, CDR1 is DFQATT and CDR2 is SNEGSKA (reference sequence). The CDR3 extends over 14 amino acids. CDR3 sequence: CSARETGGSCGYTF. In nucleotides, the CDR3 is TGCAGTGCTAGAGAGACAGGGGGATCCTGTGGCTACACCTTC.